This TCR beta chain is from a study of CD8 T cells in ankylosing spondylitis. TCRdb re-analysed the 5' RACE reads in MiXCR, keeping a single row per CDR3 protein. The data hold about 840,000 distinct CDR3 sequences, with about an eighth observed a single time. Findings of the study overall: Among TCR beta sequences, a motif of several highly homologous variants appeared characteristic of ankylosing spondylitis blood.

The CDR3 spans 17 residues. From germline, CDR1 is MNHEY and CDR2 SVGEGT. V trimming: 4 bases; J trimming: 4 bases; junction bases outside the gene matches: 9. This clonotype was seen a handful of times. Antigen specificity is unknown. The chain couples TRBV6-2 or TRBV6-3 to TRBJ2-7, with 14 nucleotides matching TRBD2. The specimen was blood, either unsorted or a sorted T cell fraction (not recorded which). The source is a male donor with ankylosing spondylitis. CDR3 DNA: TGTGCCAGCAGTTCCCCGACTAGCGGGAGGGCAGTATACGAGCAGTACTTC. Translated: CASSSPTSGRAVYEQYF.